This T cell receptor beta chain was identified during a study of human T cells and chemical hapten exposure. Study outcomes and limitations: The study found that PT1 expanded TCR counts correlated positively with patch test score.

Germline CDR1 LNHNV, CDR2 YYDKDF (reference sequence). This CDR3 has 14 amino acids. The V end lost 0 bases, the J end lost 6 bases, and 8 bases lay between the germline ends. Unique molecular identifiers were affixed to discrete cDNA molecules within the library. One entry per CDR3 protein results from TCRdb running MiXCR on the RACE reads. The data contain just under 40,000 distinct CDR3 sequences, roughly 13% of them singletons. With respect to this clonotype: Its antigen is still unknown.

Regarding time point: patch test 3, about 24 weeks after DPC sensitization. Indicated treatment: therapeutic diphenylcyclopropenone sensitization with weekly scalp DPC. Total RNA extraction was carried out from unfractionated whole blood. The sequence was collected from a woman in her 40s with alopecia areata. Some clones in this sample may be carry-over from other donors' samples. The chain carries TRBV15 and TRBJ2-2; D possibly corresponds to TRBD1 (5 bases). The material was whole blood, obtained in connection with sensitization to the hapten diphenylcyclopropenone (DPC). The CDR3 DNA sequence: TGTGCCACCAGCAGAGATGTAGGGGCCGGGGAGCTGTTTTTT. Residues: CATSRDVGAGELFF.